These T cell receptor beta chains were read from a single sample in a study of blood T cell repertoires in COVID-19. Assay: immunoSEQ multiplex PCR; the TCRdb copy retains only in-frame clones and omits some. The repertoire holds 90,000 to 100,000 clones, with 87% as singletons. Specimen: peripheral blood. The receptors here all came from a man between 65 and 85 years old with acute or convalescent COVID-19. CDR3s include the opening cysteine and the closing phenylalanine or tryptophan. Fields, in order: V gene, D gene, J gene, clone size, CDR3 DNA, CDR3 protein. D genes are given only for firm matches. Clone size appears in some rows only: once, few, many, or a class for an expanded clone.

v_gene: TRBV3-1/TRBV3-2
d_gene: TRBD2
j_gene: TRBJ2-3
abundance: once
CDR3nt: TGTGCCAGCAGCCAAACCCGTACTAGCGGTTCCACAGATACGCAGTATTTT
CDR3aa: CASSQTRTSGSTDTQYF

v_gene: TRBV25-1
d_gene: .
j_gene: TRBJ2-1
abundance: .
CDR3nt: TGTGCCAGCAGCCCCACGGACTGGAACAATGAGCAGTTCTTC
CDR3aa: CASSPTDWNNEQFF

v_gene: TRBV4-1
d_gene: .
j_gene: TRBJ1-2
abundance: .
CDR3nt: TGCGCCAGCAGCCAAGCTGGGGGGAGGGCTAACTATGGCTACACCTTC
CDR3aa: CASSQAGGRANYGYTF

v_gene: TRBV24-1
d_gene: TRBD2
j_gene: TRBJ2-4
abundance: .
CDR3nt: TGTGCCACCAGTGATTCAAGCGGGGGGGCTGGTAACAAAAACATTCAGTACTTC
CDR3aa: CATSDSSGGAGNKNIQYF

v_gene: TRBV5-4
d_gene: TRBD2
j_gene: TRBJ2-5
abundance: .
CDR3nt: TGTGCCAGCAGCGACGGGACTAGCGGGGTTCAAGAGACCCAGTACTTC
CDR3aa: CASSDGTSGVQETQYF

v_gene: TRBV10-1
d_gene: TRBD2
j_gene: TRBJ2-1
abundance: .
CDR3nt: TGCGCCAGCAGTGAGTCGGCTAGCGGGGGCGGACAGCAGTTCTTC
CDR3aa: CASSESASGGGQQFF

v_gene: TRBV2
d_gene: .
j_gene: TRBJ1-1
abundance: .
CDR3nt: TGTGCCAGCGCACCTACCACAGGGAACACTGAAGCTTTCTTT
CDR3aa: CASAPTTGNTEAFF

v_gene: TRBV19
d_gene: .
j_gene: TRBJ1-1
abundance: .
CDR3nt: TGTGCCAGTAGTAGCAGGGGTAGCACTGAAGCTTTCTTT
CDR3aa: CASSSRGSTEAFF

v_gene: TRBV4-2
d_gene: TRBD1
j_gene: TRBJ1-6
abundance: once
CDR3nt: TGTGCCAGCAGCCAAGAGGCCACAGGGGGCCCGAATTCACCCCTCCACTTT
CDR3aa: CASSQEATGGPNSPLHF

v_gene: TRBV7-9
d_gene: .
j_gene: TRBJ1-3
abundance: .
CDR3nt: TGTGCCAGCAGCTTAGTCCCAACTACTGGAAACACCATATATTTT
CDR3aa: CASSLVPTTGNTIYF

v_gene: TRBV10-2
d_gene: TRBD1
j_gene: TRBJ1-2
abundance: once
CDR3nt: TGCGCCAGCACTTTCGGGACAGGGTCTAACTATGGCTACACCTTC
CDR3aa: CASTFGTGSNYGYTF

v_gene: TRBV6-4
d_gene: TRBD1
j_gene: TRBJ1-6
abundance: .
CDR3nt: TGTGCCAGCAGTGAAACCAGGGGGGCTAATTCACCCCTCCACTTT
CDR3aa: CASSETRGANSPLHF

v_gene: TRBV28
d_gene: TRBD2
j_gene: TRBJ2-3
abundance: .
CDR3nt: TGTGCCAGCAGTAGCGGGGGTAGCACAGATACGCAGTATTTT
CDR3aa: CASSSGGSTDTQYF

v_gene: TRBV19
d_gene: TRBD1
j_gene: TRBJ1-5
abundance: few
CDR3nt: TGTGCCAGTAGTATTCGGTCAGGGGGACACAATCAGCCCCAGCATTTT
CDR3aa: CASSIRSGGHNQPQHF

v_gene: TRBV5-1
d_gene: TRBD1
j_gene: TRBJ2-5
abundance: .
CDR3nt: TGCGCCAGCAGACCGACAGGGGGCCAAGAGACCCAGTACTTC
CDR3aa: CASRPTGGQETQYF

v_gene: TRBV6-2/TRBV6-3
d_gene: .
j_gene: TRBJ2-5
abundance: .
CDR3nt: TGTGCCAGCACCCCCCCGGGGGAGACCCAGTACTTC
CDR3aa: CASTPPGETQYF

v_gene: TRBV6-5
d_gene: .
j_gene: TRBJ2-2
abundance: .
CDR3nt: TGTGCCAGCGGGAAGGGGGTAGGGAACACCGGGGAGCTGTTTTTT
CDR3aa: CASGKGVGNTGELFF

v_gene: TRBV4-2
d_gene: .
j_gene: TRBJ1-2
abundance: .
CDR3nt: TGTGCCAGCAGCCAAGATCGGACTTCCAGGCGCTACACCTTC
CDR3aa: CASSQDRTSRRYTF